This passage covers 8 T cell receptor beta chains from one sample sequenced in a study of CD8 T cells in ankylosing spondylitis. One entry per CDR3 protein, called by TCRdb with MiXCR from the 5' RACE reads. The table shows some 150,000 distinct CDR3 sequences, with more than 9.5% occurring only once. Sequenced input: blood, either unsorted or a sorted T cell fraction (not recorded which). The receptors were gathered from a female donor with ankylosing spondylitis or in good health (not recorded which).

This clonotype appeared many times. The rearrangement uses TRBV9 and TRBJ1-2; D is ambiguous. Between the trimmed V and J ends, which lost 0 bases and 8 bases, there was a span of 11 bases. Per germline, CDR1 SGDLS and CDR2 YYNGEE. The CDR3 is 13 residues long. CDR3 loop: CASSVVGSGGYTF. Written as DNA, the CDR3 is TGTGCCAGCAGCGTAGTGGGGTCGGGAGGCTACACCTTC.

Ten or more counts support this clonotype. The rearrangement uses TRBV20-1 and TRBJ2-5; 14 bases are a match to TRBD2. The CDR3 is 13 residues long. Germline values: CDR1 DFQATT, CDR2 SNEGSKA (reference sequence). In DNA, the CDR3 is TGCAGCCGGACTAGCGGGGGGTTGGAGACCCAGTACTTC. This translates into CSRTSGGLETQYF.

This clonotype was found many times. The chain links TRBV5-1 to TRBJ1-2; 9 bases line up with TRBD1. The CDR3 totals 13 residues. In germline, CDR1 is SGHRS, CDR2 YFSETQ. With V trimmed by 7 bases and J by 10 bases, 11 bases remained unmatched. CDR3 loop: CASGPQGASDYTF. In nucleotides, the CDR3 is TGCGCCAGCGGTCCACAGGGGGCTTCCGACTACACCTTC. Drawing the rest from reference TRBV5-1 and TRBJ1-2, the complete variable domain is KAGVTQTPRYLIKTRGQQVTLSCSPISGHRSVSWYQQTPGQGLQFLFEYFSETQRNKGNFPGRFSGRQFSNSRSEMNVSTLELGDSALYLCASGPQGASDYTFGSGTRLTVV.

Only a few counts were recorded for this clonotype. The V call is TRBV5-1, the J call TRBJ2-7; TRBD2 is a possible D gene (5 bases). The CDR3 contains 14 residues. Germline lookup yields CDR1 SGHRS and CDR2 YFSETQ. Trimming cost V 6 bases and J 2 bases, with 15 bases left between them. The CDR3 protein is CASKVMGSTYEQYF. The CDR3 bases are TGCGCCAGCAAGGTTATGGGGAGCACCTACGAGCAGTACTTC.

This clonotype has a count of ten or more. The CDR3 nucleotides read TGTGCCAGCAGTGTCCGGACGCAGCAGCCCCAGCATTTT. Encoded protein: CASSVRTQQPQHF. The chain carries TRBV2 and TRBJ1-5; D call uncertain. This CDR3 region has 13 residues. The germline V and J ends were trimmed by 4 bases and 7 bases, with 11 bases remaining between them. Germline CDR1 reads SNHLY; CDR2 reads FYNNEI.

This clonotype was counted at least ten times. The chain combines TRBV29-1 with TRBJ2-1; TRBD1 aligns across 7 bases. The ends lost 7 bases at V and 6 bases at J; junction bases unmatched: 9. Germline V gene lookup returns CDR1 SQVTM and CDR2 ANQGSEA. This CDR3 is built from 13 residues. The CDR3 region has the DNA TGCAGCGCTCTTTATGGACAGGCCAATGAGCAGTTCTTC. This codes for CSALYGQANEQFF.

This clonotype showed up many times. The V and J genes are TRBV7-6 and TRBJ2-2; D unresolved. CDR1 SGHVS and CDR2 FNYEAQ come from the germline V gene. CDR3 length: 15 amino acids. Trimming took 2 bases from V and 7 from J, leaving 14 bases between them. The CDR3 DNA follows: TGTGCCAGCAGCTTATATGGGCCGATAGACGGGGAGCTGTTTTTT. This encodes CASSLYGPIDGELFF.

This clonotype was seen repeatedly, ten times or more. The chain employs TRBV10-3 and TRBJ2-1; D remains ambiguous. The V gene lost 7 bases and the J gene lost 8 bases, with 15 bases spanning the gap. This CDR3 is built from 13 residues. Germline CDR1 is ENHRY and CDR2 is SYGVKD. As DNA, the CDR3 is TGTGCCATCAACCCCCAGCCGTTAGATGAGCAGTTCTTC. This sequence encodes CAINPQPLDEQFF.